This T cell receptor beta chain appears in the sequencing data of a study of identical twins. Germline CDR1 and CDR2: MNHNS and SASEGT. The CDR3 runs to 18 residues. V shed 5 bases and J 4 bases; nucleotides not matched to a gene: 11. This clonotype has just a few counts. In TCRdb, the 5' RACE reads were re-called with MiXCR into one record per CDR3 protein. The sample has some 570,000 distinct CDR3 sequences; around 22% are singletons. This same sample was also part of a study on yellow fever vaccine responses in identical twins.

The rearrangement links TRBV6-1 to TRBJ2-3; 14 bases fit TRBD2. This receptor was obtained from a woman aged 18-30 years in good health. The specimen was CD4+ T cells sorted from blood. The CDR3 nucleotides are TGTGCCAGCAGTCCCTTTTCCGGGACTAGCGGGAGACCAGATACGCAGTATTTT. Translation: CASSPFSGTSGRPDTQYF.